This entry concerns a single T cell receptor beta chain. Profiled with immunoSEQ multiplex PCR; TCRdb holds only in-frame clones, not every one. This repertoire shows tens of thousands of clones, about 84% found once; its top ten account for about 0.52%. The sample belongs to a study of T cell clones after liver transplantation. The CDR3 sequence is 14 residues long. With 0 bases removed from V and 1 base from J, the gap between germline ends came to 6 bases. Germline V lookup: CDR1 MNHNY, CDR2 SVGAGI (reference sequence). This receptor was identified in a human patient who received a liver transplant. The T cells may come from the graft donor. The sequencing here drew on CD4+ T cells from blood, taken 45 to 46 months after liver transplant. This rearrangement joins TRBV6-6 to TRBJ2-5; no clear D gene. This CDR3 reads CASSYSPSQETQYF. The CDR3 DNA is TGTGCCAGCAGTTACTCCCCCAGCCAAGAGACCCAGTACTTC.